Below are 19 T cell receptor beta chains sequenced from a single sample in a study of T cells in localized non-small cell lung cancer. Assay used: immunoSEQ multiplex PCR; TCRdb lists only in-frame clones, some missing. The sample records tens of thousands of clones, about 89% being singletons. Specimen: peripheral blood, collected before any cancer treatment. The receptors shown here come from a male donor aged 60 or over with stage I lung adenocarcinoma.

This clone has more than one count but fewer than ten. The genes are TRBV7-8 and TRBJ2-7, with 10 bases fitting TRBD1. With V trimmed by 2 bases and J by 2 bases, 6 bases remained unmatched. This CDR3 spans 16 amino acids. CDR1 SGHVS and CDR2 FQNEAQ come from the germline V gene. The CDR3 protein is CASSLTPGQGTYEQYF. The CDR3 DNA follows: TGTGCCAGCAGCTTAACCCCGGGACAGGGGACCTACGAGCAGTACTTC.

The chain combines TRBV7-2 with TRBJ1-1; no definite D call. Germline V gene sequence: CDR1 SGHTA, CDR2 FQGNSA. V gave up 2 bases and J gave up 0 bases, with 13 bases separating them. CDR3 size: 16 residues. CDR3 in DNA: TGTGCCAGCAGCTTAATATGGAGCTACATGAACACTGAAGCTTTCTTT. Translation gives CASSLIWSYMNTEAFF.

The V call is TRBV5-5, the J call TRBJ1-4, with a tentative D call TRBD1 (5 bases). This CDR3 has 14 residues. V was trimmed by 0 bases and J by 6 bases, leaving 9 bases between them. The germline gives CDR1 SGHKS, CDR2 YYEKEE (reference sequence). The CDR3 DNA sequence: TGTGCCAGCAGCTTGGTCGGGACGGATGAAAAACTGTTTTTT. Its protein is CASSLVGTDEKLFF. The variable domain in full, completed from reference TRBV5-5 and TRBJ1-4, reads DAGVTQSPTHLIKTRGQQVTLRCSPISGHKSVSWYQQVLGQGPQFIFQYYEKEERGRGNFPDRFSARQFPNYSSELNVNALLLGDSALYLCASSLVGTDEKLFFGSGTQLSVL.

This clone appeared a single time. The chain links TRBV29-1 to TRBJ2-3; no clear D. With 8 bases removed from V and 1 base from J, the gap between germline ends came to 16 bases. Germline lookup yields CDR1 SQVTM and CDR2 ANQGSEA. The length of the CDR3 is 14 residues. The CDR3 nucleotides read TGCAGCTCCGGTGGCATATGGGGCACAGATACGCAGTATTTT. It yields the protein CSSGGIWGTDTQYF.

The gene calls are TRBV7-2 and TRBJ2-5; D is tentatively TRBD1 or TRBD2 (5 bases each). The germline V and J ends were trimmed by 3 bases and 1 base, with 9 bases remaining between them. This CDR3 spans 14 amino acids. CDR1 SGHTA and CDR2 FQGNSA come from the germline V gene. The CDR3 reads CASSFAGTQETQYF. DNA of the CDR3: TGTGCCAGCAGCTTCGCAGGGACCCAAGAGACCCAGTACTTC.

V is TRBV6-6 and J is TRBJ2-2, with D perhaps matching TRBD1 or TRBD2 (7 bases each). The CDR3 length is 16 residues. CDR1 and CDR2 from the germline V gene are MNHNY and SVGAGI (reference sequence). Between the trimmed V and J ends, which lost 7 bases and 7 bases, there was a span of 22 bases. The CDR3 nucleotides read TGTGCCAGCAAAAACCAGGGGGAGGGGGCCAGCGGGGAGCTGTTTTTT. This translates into CASKNQGEGASGELFF.

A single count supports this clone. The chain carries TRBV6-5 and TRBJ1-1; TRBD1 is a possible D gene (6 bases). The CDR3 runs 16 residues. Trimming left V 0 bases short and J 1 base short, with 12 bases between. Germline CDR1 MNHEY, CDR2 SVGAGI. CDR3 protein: CASSYSRGWQNTEAFF. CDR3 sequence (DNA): TGTGCCAGCAGTTACTCGAGGGGGTGGCAGAACACTGAAGCTTTCTTT.

For the CDR3, the DNA is TGTGCCAGCAGCGCACGGGACAGGGGCAACACTGAAGCTTTCTTT. It specifies CASSARDRGNTEAFF. The chain couples TRBV7-6 to TRBJ1-1; TRBD1 matches 10 bases. The junction had 5 bases not matched to a gene; V was cut back by 5 bases and J by 2 bases. CDR3 size: 15 residues. The germline CDR1 and CDR2 sequences are SGHVS and FNYEAQ.

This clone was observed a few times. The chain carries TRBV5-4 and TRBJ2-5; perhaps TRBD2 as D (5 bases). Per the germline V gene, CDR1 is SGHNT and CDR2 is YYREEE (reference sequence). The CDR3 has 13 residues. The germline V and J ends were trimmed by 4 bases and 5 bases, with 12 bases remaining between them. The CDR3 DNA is TGTGCCAGCAGCCCCCCGGGGTTGGAGACCCAGTACTTC. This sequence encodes CASSPPGLETQYF.

In DNA, the CDR3 is TGTGCCAGCAGCTCAGAGCGGGGGGGCGTCGGGGAGCTGTTTTTT. Protein sequence: CASSSERGGVGELFF. The rearrangement uses TRBV11-3 and TRBJ2-2; TRBD2 aligns across 10 bases. The ends lost 4 bases at V and 7 bases at J; junction bases unmatched: 6. The length of the CDR3 is 15 residues. The germline gives CDR1 SGHNT, CDR2 YENEEA.

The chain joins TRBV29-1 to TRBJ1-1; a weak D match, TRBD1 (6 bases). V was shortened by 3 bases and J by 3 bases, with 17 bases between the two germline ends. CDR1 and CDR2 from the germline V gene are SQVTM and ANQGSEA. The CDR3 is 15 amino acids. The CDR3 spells CSVESGQGWDTEAFF. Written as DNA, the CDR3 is TGCAGCGTTGAGTCCGGGCAGGGGTGGGACACTGAAGCTTTCTTT.

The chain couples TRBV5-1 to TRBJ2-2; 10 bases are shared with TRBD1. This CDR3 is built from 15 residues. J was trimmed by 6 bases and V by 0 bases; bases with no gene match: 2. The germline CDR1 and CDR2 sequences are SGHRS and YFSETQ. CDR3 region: CASSLGQGASGELFF. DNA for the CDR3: TGCGCCAGCAGCTTGGGACAGGGGGCCTCCGGGGAGCTGTTTTTT.

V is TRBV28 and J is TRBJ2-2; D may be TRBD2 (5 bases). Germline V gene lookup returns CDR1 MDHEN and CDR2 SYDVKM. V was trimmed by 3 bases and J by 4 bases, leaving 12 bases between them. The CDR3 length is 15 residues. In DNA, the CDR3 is TGTGCCAGCAGTTTCCCTTCTCGGGGCACCGGGGAGCTGTTTTTT. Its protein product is CASSFPSRGTGELFF.

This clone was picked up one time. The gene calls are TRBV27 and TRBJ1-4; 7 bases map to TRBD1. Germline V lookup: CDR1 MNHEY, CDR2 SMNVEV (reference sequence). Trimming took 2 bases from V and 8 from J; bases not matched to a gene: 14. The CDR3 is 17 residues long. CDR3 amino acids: CASSLRQSTTRGEKLFF. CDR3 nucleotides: TGTGCCAGCAGTTTAAGACAGAGCACAACCAGGGGGGAAAAACTGTTTTTT. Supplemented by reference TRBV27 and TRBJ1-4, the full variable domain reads EAQVTQNPRYLITVTGKKLTVTCSQNMNHEYMSWYRQDPGLGLRQIYYSMNVEVTDKGDVPEGYKVSRKEKRNFPLILESPSPNQTSLYFCASSLRQSTTRGEKLFFGSGTQLSVL.

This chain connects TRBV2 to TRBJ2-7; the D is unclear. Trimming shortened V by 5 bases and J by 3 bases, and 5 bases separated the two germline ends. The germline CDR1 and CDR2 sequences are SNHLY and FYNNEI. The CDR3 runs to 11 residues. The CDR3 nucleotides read TGTGCCAGCAGTACATACTACGAGCAGTACTTC. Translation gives CASSTYYEQYF. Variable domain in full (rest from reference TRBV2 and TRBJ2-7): EPEVTQTPSHQVTQMGQEVILRCVPISNHLYFYWYRQILGQKVEFLVSFYNNEISEKSEIFDDQFSVERPDGSNFTLKIRSTKLEDSAMYFCASSTYYEQYFGPGTRLTVT.

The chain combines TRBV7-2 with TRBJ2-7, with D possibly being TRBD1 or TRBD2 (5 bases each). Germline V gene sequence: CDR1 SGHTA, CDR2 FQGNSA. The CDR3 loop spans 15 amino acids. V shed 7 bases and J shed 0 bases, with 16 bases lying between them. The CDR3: CASILAGTSSYEQYF. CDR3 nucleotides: TGTGCCAGCATCCTAGCCGGGACGAGCTCCTACGAGCAGTACTTC.

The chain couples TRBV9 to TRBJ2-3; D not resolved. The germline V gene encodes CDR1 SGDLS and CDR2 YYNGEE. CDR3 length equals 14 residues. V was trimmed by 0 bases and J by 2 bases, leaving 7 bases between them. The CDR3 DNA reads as TGTGCCAGCAGCGTAGGGAGAGCCACAGATACGCAGTATTTT. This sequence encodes CASSVGRATDTQYF.

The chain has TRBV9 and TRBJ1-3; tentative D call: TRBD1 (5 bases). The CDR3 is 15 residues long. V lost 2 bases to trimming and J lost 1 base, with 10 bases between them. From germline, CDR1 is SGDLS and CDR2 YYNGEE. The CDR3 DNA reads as TGTGCCAGCAGCGTCGGGGCAGTATCTGGAAACACCATATATTTT. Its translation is CASSVGAVSGNTIYF.

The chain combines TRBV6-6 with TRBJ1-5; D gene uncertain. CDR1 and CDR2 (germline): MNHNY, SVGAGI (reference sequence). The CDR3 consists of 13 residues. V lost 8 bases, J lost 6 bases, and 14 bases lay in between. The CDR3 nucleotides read TGTGCCAGCGTTGGCCGGGGTGGTCAGCCCCAGCATTTT. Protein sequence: CASVGRGGQPQHF.